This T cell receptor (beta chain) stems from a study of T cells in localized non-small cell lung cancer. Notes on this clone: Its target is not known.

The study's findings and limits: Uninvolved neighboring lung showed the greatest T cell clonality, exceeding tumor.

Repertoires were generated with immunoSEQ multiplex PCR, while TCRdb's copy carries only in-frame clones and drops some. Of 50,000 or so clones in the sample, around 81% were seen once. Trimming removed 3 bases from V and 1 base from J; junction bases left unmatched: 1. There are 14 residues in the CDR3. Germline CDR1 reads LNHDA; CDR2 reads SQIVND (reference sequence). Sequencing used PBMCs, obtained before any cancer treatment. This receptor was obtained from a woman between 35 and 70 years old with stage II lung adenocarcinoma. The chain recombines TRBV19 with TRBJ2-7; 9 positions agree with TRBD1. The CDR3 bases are TGTGCCAGTAGTATCGGACAGGGGTCCTACGAGCAGTACTTC. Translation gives CASSIGQGSYEQYF.